The sample holds many counts of the clone carrying this T cell receptor (beta chain). Its antigen is undetermined. The data were obtained in a study of T cell repertoires in cytomegalovirus infection. Study results and caveats: Ex vivo responses were dominated by HLA-C-restricted CMV-specific TCR beta clonotypes.

Losses at the gene ends were 0 bases for V and 0 bases for J; bases not matched to a gene: 14. The CDR3 is 19 residues long. Germline CDR1 and CDR2: SGHTA and FQGNSA. TCRdb used MiXCR to reprocess the reads, holding one entry per CDR3 protein. The data contain 450,000 to 600,000 distinct CDR3 sequences, 30% to 35% of them singletons. This clonotype was obtained from a human donor in good health (CMV status not recorded). Some clones in this sample may be carry-over from other donors' samples. This sample comprised cultured PBMCs, obtained from culture after CMV antigen stimulation. The chain links TRBV7-2 to TRBJ2-7; TRBD2 matches 7 bases. This chain's CDR3 is CASSLAGSLAVHISYEQYF. For the CDR3, the DNA is TGTGCCAGCAGCTTAGCTGGGTCGCTAGCGGTTCACATCTCCTACGAGCAGTACTTC.